This TCR beta chain emerged from a study of shared clonotypes between healthy human individuals. Study conclusions and caveats: Rarefaction exposed incomplete sorted-subset sequencing despite large depth.

Each sample came from a Caucasian adult donor living in Nashville, Tennessee. Splitting the CD4+ cells yielded a CD45RA+ naive subset and a CD45RA-negative memory subset. Regarding this clone: Its antigen is not known.

Assay runs were performed at deep level. Assay: immunoSEQ multiplex PCR; the TCRdb copy retains only in-frame clones and omits some. The data contain 950,000 to 1,200,000 clones, approximately 80% of them seen just once; the ten biggest clones take up about 0.89%. Germline V gene lookup returns CDR1 SGHRS and CDR2 YFSETQ. The J segment lost 5 bases and the V segment lost 0 bases, leaving 4 bases of the junction unmatched. The CDR3 runs 15 residues. The receptor was derived from a man younger than 35 in good health. Some clones in this sample may be carry-over from other donors' samples. Sequenced sample: memory CD4+ T cells from PBMCs. The subset here: CD45RA-negative fraction. The rearrangement joins TRBV5-1 to TRBJ2-1; 8 nucleotides align to TRBD2. The CDR3 here is CASSLEVGRDNEQFF. The CDR3 DNA reads as TGCGCCAGCAGCTTGGAAGTCGGGAGGGACAATGAGCAGTTCTTC.